This T cell receptor beta chain was identified in a study of T cells after yellow fever vaccination. One entry per CDR3 protein, called by TCRdb with MiXCR from the 5' RACE reads. Of about 340,000 distinct CDR3 sequences listed, approximately 12% are singletons. Looked up from germline, CDR1 is MNHEY and CDR2 is SVGAGI. Losses at the gene ends were 5 bases for V and 2 bases for J; bases not matched to a gene: 8. The CDR3 totals 15 residues. The sequence derives from a man younger than 35 who received the YFV17D yellow fever vaccine. Sequenced material: CD4+ T cells sorted from PBMCs, taken 15 days after the yellow fever booster vaccination. V and J are TRBV6-5 and TRBJ2-7, with 8 bases that match TRBD1. Written as DNA, the CDR3 is TGTGCCAGCAGTCCCTCAGGGACAGGAACCTACGAGCAGTACTTC. It specifies CASSPSGTGTYEQYF.